The count of the clone carrying this TCR beta chain is one. This sample is part of a study of blood T cell repertoires in COVID-19. The repertoire was sequenced with immunoSEQ multiplex PCR; TCRdb's copy has only in-frame clones and lacks some. The sample carries a few hundred thousand clones, roughly 84% recorded once. Categorization into cohorts depended on clinical history that participants reported. Cohort 3 recovered donors had two negative PCRs, clearance, or symptom resolution. CDR1 and CDR2 (germline): SGHNT, YYREEE (reference sequence). The CDR3 spans 16 residues. Trimming cost V 3 bases and J 3 bases; bases outside gene matches: 7.

The chain combines TRBV5-4 with TRBJ2-2; 8 positions agree with TRBD2. The specimen was PBMCs or T cells enriched from blood (not recorded which). This receptor was obtained from a woman in her forties who had recovered from COVID-19. CDR3 in amino acids: CASSSPRGLDTGELFF. The CDR3 region has the DNA TGTGCCAGCAGCTCCCCGAGGGGACTAGACACCGGGGAGCTGTTTTTT.